This TCR beta chain was documented in a study of STAT3 mutations in large granular lymphocyte leukemia. Germline assignment: CDR1 SGDLS and CDR2 YYNGEE. The length of the CDR3 is 13 residues. V was pared by 6 bases and J by 5 bases, with 11 bases between. Study results and caveats: Every T-LGLL patient had at least one immunodominant TCRbeta clonotype.

Assay: immunoSEQ multiplex PCR; the TCRdb copy retains only in-frame clones and omits some. This repertoire shows approximately 9,800 clones, nearly 90% found once; its top ten account for 27%. With regard to this clone: Its antigen is unknown.

The clonotype originates from a man aged 60 to 69 with T-cell large granular lymphocyte leukemia. Some clones in this sample may be carry-over from other donors' samples. The sequenced material came from peripheral blood mononuclear cells. The rearrangement uses TRBV9 and TRBJ2-2; D uncertain. The CDR3 sequence: CASTSAATGELFF. CDR3 coding DNA: TGTGCCAGCACGTCCGCTGCGACCGGGGAGCTGTTTTTT.